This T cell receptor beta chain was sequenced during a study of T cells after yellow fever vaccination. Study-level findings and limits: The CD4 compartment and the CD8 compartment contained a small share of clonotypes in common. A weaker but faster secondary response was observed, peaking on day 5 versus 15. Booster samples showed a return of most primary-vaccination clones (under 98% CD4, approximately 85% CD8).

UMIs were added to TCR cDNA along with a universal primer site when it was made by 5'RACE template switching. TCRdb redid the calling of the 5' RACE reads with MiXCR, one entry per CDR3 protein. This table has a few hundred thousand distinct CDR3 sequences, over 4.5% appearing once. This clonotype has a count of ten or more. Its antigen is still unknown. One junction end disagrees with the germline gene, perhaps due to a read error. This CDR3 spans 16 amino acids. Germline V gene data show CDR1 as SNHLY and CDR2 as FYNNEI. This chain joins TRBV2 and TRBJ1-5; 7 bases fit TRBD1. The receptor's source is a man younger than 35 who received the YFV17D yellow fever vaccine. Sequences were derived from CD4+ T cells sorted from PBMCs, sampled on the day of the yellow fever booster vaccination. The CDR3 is CASSDPGRGGKQPQHF. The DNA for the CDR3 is TGTGCCAGCAGTGACCCCGGAAGAGGGGGCAAACAGCCCCAGCATTTT. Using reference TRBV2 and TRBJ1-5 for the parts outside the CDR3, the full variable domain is EPEVTQTPSHQVTQMGQEVILRCVPISNHLYFYWYRQILGQKVEFLVSFYNNEISEKSEIFDDQFSVERPDGSNFTLKIRSTKLEDSAMYFCASSDPGRGGKQPQHFGDGTRLSIL.